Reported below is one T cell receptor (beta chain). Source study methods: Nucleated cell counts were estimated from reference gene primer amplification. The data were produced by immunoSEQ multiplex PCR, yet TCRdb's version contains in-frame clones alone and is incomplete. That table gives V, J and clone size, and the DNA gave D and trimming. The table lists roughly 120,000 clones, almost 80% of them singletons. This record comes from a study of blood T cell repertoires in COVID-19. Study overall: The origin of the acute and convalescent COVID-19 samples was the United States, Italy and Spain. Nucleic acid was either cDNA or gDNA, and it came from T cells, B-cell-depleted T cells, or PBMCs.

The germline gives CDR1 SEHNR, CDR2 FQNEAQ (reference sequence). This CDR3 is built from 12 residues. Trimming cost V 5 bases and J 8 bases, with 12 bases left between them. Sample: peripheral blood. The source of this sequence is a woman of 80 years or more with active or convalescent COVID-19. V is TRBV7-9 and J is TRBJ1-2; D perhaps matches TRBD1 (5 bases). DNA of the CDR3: TGTGCCAGCAGCGACGTAGGGGTCGGCTACACCTTC. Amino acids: CASSDVGVGYTF.